This T cell receptor (beta chain) was recovered during a study of blood T cell repertoires in COVID-19. Study-wide context: COVID-19 samples, acute and convalescent, were from the United States, Italy and Spain. PBMCs, B-cell-depleted T cells, or T cells provided the cDNA or gDNA that made up the material.

The CDR3 sequence is 17 residues long. With 6 bases clipped from V and 0 bases from J, the junction kept 7 bases outside the gene matches. The germline gives CDR1 MNHEY, CDR2 SMNVEV (reference sequence). Original handling: Estimates of nucleated cell counts were drawn from the amplification of reference gene primers. Profiling relied on immunoSEQ multiplex PCR, and the TCRdb table lists in-frame clones only, not all of them. The V and J calls and clone size are taken from that table; D and trimming were inferred from the DNA. The sample shows about 120,000 clones, over 60% of them seen only once. Specimen: peripheral blood. The chain uses TRBV27 and TRBJ1-6; TRBD1 matches at 8 bases. The clonotype was recovered from a human donor in a cohort sampled during active COVID-19. CDR3 in DNA: TGTGCCAGCAGGCTACAGGGGGTTAGCTCCTATAATTCACCCCTCCACTTT. It is translated as CASRLQGVSSYNSPLHF.